This TCR beta chain was recovered during a study of memory CD4+ T cells and cytomegalovirus serostatus. Overall study context: Healthy Belgian adult donors included under ten CMV-positive and 20 to 30 CMV-negative people. Study-level results: Median bootstrapped AUC for CMV status was about 0.96 originally, 0.75 to 0.91 US-trained. Suggested: most of the CMV-linked TCR signature lies in CD4+ memory cells.

The sort gate was single viable CD3+CD4+CD8-CD45RO+ cells for memory CD4+ T cells. In the case of this clone: Antigen: not known.

Trimming removed 2 bases from V and 5 bases from J, with 13 bases in between. CDR1 is SGHDT, CDR2 YYEEEE, per germline. The CDR3 spans 15 residues. Per the original data handling: After removing out-of-frame reads, 2.3 million or so distinct TCRbeta sequences remained. TCRdb keeps only in-frame clones here, not all; method: immunoSEQ multiplex PCR. V, J and clone size reflect that table, while D and trimming were determined from the DNA. The table includes some 44,000 clones, 76% detected once. The chain employs TRBV5-6 and TRBJ2-2; unclear D gene. This TCR was recovered from an adult in good health and CMV-seronegative. Material: memory CD4+ T cells from blood. The CDR3 DNA is TGTGCCAGCAGCTTTGTGTCAGCTCTTACCGGGGAGCTGTTTTTT. It translates to CASSFVSALTGELFF. Full variable domain (rest looked up from reference TRBV5-6 and TRBJ2-2): DAGVTQSPTHLIKTRGQQVTLRCSPKSGHDTVSWYQQALGQGPQFIFQYYEEEERQRGNFPDRFSGHQFPNYSSELNVNALLLGDSALYLCASSFVSALTGELFFGEGSRLTVL.